This T cell receptor beta chain was recovered during a study of response to subunit inactivated influenza vaccine. TCRdb re-analysed the RT-PCR reads in MiXCR, keeping a single row per CDR3 protein. Of hundreds of thousands of distinct CDR3 sequences listed, approximately 17% are singletons. The V gene end was trimmed by 2 bases and the J gene end by 7 bases; junction bases not matched to a gene: 9. Germline V gene sequence: CDR1 SNHLY, CDR2 FYNNEI. This CDR3 comprises 17 residues. Turning to this clonotype: As yet, its antigen is unknown.

Regarding the study as a whole: The authors proposed limited new T cell recruitment per seasonal influenza vaccination.

The chain is built from TRBV2 and TRBJ2-2; 11 nucleotides match TRBD1. The sequence came from a man aged 50 or older who received an inactivated influenza vaccine. Here the sequenced sample was PBMCs from blood, taken roughly 5 days after vaccination. The CDR3 nucleotides are TGTGCCAGCAGTGAAAGCCGGGACAGGGGGAGAATCGGGGAGCTGTTTTTT. Its protein product is CASSESRDRGRIGELFF.